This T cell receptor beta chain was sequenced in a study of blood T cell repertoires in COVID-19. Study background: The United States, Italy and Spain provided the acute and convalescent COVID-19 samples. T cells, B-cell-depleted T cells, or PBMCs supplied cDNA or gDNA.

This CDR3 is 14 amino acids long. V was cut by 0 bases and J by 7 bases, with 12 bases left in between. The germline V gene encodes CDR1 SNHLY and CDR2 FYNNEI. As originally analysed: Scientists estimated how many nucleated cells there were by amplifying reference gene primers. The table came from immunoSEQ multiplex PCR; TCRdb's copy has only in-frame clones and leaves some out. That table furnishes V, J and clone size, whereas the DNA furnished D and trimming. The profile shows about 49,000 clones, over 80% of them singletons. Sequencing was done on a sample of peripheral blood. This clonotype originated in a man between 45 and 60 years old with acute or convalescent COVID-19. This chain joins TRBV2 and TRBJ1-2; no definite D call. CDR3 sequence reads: CASSEALRSPGYTF. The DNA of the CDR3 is TGTGCCAGCAGTGAAGCGCTTCGGTCTCCTGGCTACACCTTC.